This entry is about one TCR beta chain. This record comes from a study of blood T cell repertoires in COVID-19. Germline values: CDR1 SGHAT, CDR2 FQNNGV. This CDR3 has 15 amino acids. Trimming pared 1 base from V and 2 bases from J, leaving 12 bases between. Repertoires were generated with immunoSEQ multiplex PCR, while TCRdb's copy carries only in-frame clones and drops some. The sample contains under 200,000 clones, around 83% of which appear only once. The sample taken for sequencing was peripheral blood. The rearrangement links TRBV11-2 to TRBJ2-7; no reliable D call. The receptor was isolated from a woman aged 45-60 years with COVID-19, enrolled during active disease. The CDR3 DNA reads TGTGCCAGCAGCTTAGTGCGACAAACACCCTACGAGCAGTACTTC. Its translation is CASSLVRQTPYEQYF.